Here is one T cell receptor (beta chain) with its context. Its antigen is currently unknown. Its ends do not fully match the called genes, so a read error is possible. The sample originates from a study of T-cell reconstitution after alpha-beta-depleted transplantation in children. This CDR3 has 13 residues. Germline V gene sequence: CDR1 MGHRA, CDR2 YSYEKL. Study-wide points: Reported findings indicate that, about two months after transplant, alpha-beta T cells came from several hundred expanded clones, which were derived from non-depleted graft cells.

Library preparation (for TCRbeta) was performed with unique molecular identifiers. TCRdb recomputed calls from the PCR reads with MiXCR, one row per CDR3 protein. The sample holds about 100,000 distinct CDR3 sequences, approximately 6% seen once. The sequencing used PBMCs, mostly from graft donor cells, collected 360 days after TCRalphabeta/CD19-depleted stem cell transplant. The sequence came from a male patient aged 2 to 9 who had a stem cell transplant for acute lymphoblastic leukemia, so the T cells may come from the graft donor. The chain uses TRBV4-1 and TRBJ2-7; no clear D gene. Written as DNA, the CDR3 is TGTGCCAGCAGCCCTGGGGTCCTCTACGAGCAGTACTTC. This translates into CASSPGVLYEQYF.